This T cell receptor (beta chain) was captured by sequencing in a study of identical twins. Study conclusions and caveats: Twin pairs' shared out-of-frame alpha sequences were enriched in low generation probability.

TCRdb used MiXCR to reprocess the 5' RACE reads, holding one entry per CDR3 protein. Among approximately 230,000 distinct CDR3 sequences listed, approximately 5.9% were seen once. Everyone who gave samples was a healthy Caucasian. Ten or more counts support this clonotype. Its antigen is as yet unknown. The V end lost 4 bases, the J end lost 0 bases, and 18 bases lay between the germline ends. The V gene's germline CDR1 is SGHAT and CDR2 FQNNGV. CDR3 length equals 17 residues. The same sample was also used in a study of T cells expressing NK-cell markers. Per that study: Sequencing covered eight donors, seven HCMV-seropositive and one seronegative.

The TCR comes from a woman under 30 in good health. Sequencing was performed on CD8+ T cells sorted from blood. The chain combines TRBV11-2 with TRBJ1-1, with D maybe TRBD1 (6 bases). The CDR3 DNA follows: TGTGCCAGCAGCTCGGATACCACCACAGGGATGAACACTGAAGCTTTCTTT. Translated, it gives CASSSDTTTGMNTEAFF.